These T cell receptor beta chains were read from a single sample in a study of beta chain features in type 1 diabetes. TCRdb's copy holds only in-frame clones and misses some; the assay was immunoSEQ multiplex PCR. The sample consists of under 300,000 clones, roughly 13% of them appearing once. Sequenced input: naive CD4+ T cells from blood. These receptors were taken from a man under 40 with type 1 diabetes. The CDR3 runs from the conserved cysteine through the conserved F or W. Each record gives: D gene, J gene, clone size, V gene, CDR3 protein, CDR3 DNA. The D gene is left open where the match is weak. Expanded clones get a size class; other rows say once, few or many, or leave the size out.

TRBD2,TRBJ2-7,few,TRBV2,CASTRLAGGLSNYEQYF,TGTGCCAGCACCCGACTAGCGGGAGGCCTCAGTAACTACGAGCAGTACTTC
NA,TRBJ1-1,NA,TRBV18,CASQPDRNTEAFF,TGTGCCAGTCAACCGGACAGGAACACTGAAGCTTTCTTT
NA,TRBJ1-2,few,TRBV5-1,CASSLEGSHSGYTF,TGCGCCAGCAGCTTGGAAGGGAGTCACTCTGGCTACACCTTC
NA,TRBJ2-1,few,TRBV6-5,CASSYSGLTGRDEQFF,TGTGCCAGCAGTTACTCAGGCTTGACCGGGAGAGATGAGCAGTTCTTC
NA,TRBJ1-2,few,TRBV28,CASSPSGRGSNEDYGYTF,TGTGCCAGCAGCCCCTCCGGCAGGGGAAGTAATGAGGACTATGGCTACACCTTC
TRBD1,TRBJ2-3,NA,TRBV25-1,CASSLQGDTQYF,TGTGCCAGCAGCCTACAGGGGGATACGCAGTATTTT
NA,TRBJ2-2,few,TRBV21-1,CASSGAVPPRELFF,TGTGCCAGCTCCGGCGCGGTACCCCCTCGGGAGCTGTTTTTT
NA,TRBJ1-2,NA,TRBV7-2,CASSLDPGYYGYTF,TGTGCCAGCAGCTTAGATCCAGGGTACTATGGCTACACCTTC
TRBD1,TRBJ1-2,few,TRBV5-1,CASSVGTGNGYTF,TGCGCCAGCAGCGTCGGGACAGGGAATGGCTACACCTTC
NA,TRBJ2-7,few,TRBV7-2,CASSLLHSYEQYF,TGTGCCAGCAGCTTACTCCACAGCTACGAGCAGTACTTC
TRBD1,TRBJ2-7,NA,TRBV6-5,CASSYSWTGVGEQYF,TGTGCCAGCAGTTACTCATGGACAGGGGTAGGCGAGCAGTACTTC
TRBD1,TRBJ1-6,NA,TRBV9,CASTKTGDNSPLHF,TGTGCCAGCACCAAGACAGGGGATAATTCACCCCTCCACTTT
NA,TRBJ2-1,NA,TRBV6-1,CASSEPYEQFF,TGTGCCAGCAGTGAACCGTATGAGCAGTTCTTC
TRBD2,TRBJ2-5,NA,TRBV5-1,CASSPGTSGSLRGETQYF,TGCGCCAGCAGCCCTGGGACTAGCGGTTCCCTAAGGGGAGAGACCCAGTACTTC
NA,TRBJ2-3,few,TRBV29-1,CSGMEGAKNTQYF,TGCAGCGGGATGGAGGGGGCAAAAAATACGCAGTATTTT
TRBD1,TRBJ1-2,NA,TRBV29-1,CSAELNRGRTAF,TGCAGCGCGGAGCTCAACAGGGGGCGTACGGCCTTC
NA,TRBJ2-7,few,TRBV29-1,CSVLPDSTYEQYF,TGCAGCGTTTTGCCCGACAGTACCTACGAGCAGTACTTC
NA,TRBJ2-5,NA,TRBV19,CASRGALGETQYF,TGTGCCAGTAGAGGGGCCTTGGGGGAGACCCAGTACTTC
TRBD2,TRBJ2-3,NA,TRBV30,CAWSVGSGGFTDTQYF,TGTGCCTGGAGTGTAGGGAGCGGGGGATTCACCGATACGCAGTATTTT
TRBD2,TRBJ2-3,few,TRBV15,CATRLLAGSRGGRTDTQYF,TGTGCCACCAGACTTCTAGCGGGGAGCCGGGGGGGGCGCACAGATACGCAGTATTTT
TRBD1,TRBJ2-1,few,TRBV4-1,CASSRTGNNEQFF,TGCGCCAGCAGCCGGACAGGGAACAATGAGCAGTTCTTC
TRBD2,TRBJ2-1,few,TRBV11-1,CASSPGVAGVNEQFF,TGTGCCAGCAGCCCCGGGGTAGCGGGAGTCAATGAGCAGTTCTTC
TRBD2,TRBJ2-2,NA,TRBV7-9,CASSFRPSGLASTGELFF,TGTGCCAGCAGCTTCAGACCTTCGGGACTAGCCTCTACCGGGGAGCTGTTTTTT
NA,TRBJ1-1,NA,TRBV2,CASSELLNTEAFF,TGTGCCAGCAGTGAACTCTTGAACACTGAAGCTTTCTTT
NA,TRBJ2-7,few,TRBV2,CASLKEFNQNYEQYF,TGTGCCAGCTTAAAAGAGTTCAACCAAAACTACGAGCAGTACTTC
TRBD1,TRBJ1-2,few,TRBV10-3,CAISDPGQGDYGYTF,TGTGCCATCAGTGACCCAGGACAGGGGGACTATGGCTACACCTTC
NA,TRBJ1-1,few,TRBV7-9,CASSLTTGNTEAFF,TGTGCCAGCAGCTTAACCACAGGGAACACTGAAGCTTTCTTT
TRBD2,TRBJ2-5,few,TRBV5-4,CASSVAGGRETQYF,TGTGCCAGCAGCGTAGCGGGGGGGAGGGAGACCCAGTACTTC
NA,TRBJ2-3,few,TRBV6-6,CASTSSASTDTQYF,TGTGCCAGCACCTCTAGCGCAAGCACAGATACGCAGTATTTT